A selection of T cell receptor beta chains follows, all from one sample in a study of PD-1 blockade in classical Hodgkin lymphoma. The repertoire was sequenced with immunoSEQ multiplex PCR; TCRdb's copy has only in-frame clones and lacks some. The repertoire holds about 17,000 clones, with more than 55% as singletons. This specimen consisted of peripheral blood mononuclear cells (PBMCs), obtained before the second cycle of nivolumab. These receptor sequences come from a human donor with classical Hodgkin lymphoma. Both conserved end residues are trimmed from each CDR3. The D gene is left open where the match is weak.

J: TRBJ2-1; V: TRBV14; D: TRBD2; CDR3: ASRTSGYNEQF
J: TRBJ2-1; V: TRBV5-1; D: -; CDR3: ASSLAKGTRYNEQF
J: TRBJ2-5; V: TRBV6-1; D: -; CDR3: ASSETGWDETQY
J: TRBJ1-5; V: TRBV4-1; D: -; CDR3: ASSQDGSQNQPQH
J: TRBJ1-6; V: TRBV28; D: TRBD1; CDR3: ASSLEGLGPGGDSPLH
J: TRBJ1-2; V: TRBV14; D: -; CDR3: ASSQIQGPNYGYT
J: TRBJ1-4; V: TRBV25-1; D: -; CDR3: ASSEWTSTNEKLF
J: TRBJ2-1; V: TRBV19; D: -; CDR3: ASSTPGGNEQF
J: TRBJ2-7; V: TRBV6-1; D: -; CDR3: ASSEKWEGAMSYEQY
J: TRBJ2-3; V: TRBV5-1; D: TRBD2; CDR3: ASSSLAGVADTQY
J: TRBJ2-7; V: TRBV4-1; D: TRBD2; CDR3: ASSHRLAGAYEQY
J: TRBJ2-3; V: TRBV6-6; D: -; CDR3: ASSYSTLTPDTQY
J: TRBJ1-3; V: TRBV19; D: -; CDR3: ASSIGSGNTIY
J: TRBJ1-5; V: TRBV28; D: -; CDR3: ASSFGAENQPQH
J: TRBJ1-4; V: TRBV7-8; D: -; CDR3: ASSLSTNEKLF
J: TRBJ2-7; V: TRBV18; D: -; CDR3: ASSPFSGSDEQY
J: TRBJ2-7; V: TRBV20-1; D: -; CDR3: SAQIGGRY
J: TRBJ2-7; V: TRBV19; D: TRBD1; CDR3: ASTMTGSSYEQY
J: TRBJ2-2; V: TRBV7-9; D: TRBD2; CDR3: ASSSRIGGSTGELF
J: TRBJ1-4; V: TRBV4-2; D: -; CDR3: ASSQPGHTNEKLF
J: TRBJ2-7; V: TRBV9; D: -; CDR3: ASSGISYEQY
J: TRBJ2-1; V: TRBV4-1; D: TRBD2; CDR3: ASSESPTSSNRGEQF
J: TRBJ2-3; V: TRBV4-2; D: TRBD2; CDR3: ASSQASGTATDTQY
J: TRBJ1-1; V: TRBV4-1; D: -; CDR3: ASSQDRWAF
J: TRBJ1-3; V: TRBV6-1; D: TRBD1; CDR3: ASSDRAGGRNTIY
J: TRBJ2-1; V: TRBV27; D: -; CDR3: ASSLLGDEQF
J: TRBJ2-6; V: TRBV6-5; D: -; CDR3: ASSYGKTGANVLT
J: TRBJ2-3; V: TRBV5-6; D: -; CDR3: ASSLEQYSTDTQY
J: TRBJ1-2; V: TRBV5-4; D: TRBD1; CDR3: ASSLTGEEVYGYT
J: TRBJ2-7; V: TRBV11-2; D: TRBD2; CDR3: ASSPPGLAVYYEQY
J: TRBJ2-5; V: TRBV4-1; D: TRBD2; CDR3: ASSPTSVETQY
J: TRBJ1-2; V: TRBV19; D: TRBD1; CDR3: ASYGLSGGTDYGYT
J: TRBJ2-1; V: TRBV27; D: -; CDR3: ASSLAHSYNEQF
J: TRBJ2-5; V: TRBV4-2; D: TRBD2; CDR3: ASSQEPSGKETQY
J: TRBJ2-5; V: TRBV5-6; D: -; CDR3: ASSAPQGPPGETQY
J: TRBJ2-7; V: TRBV28; D: -; CDR3: ASSSQQHYEQY
J: TRBJ1-6; V: TRBV19; D: TRBD1; CDR3: ASNNRGLNSPLH
J: TRBJ2-7; V: TRBV6-1; D: TRBD2; CDR3: ASRELAGVPYEQY
J: TRBJ1-2; V: TRBV28; D: -; CDR3: ASRRRGGRDYGYT
J: TRBJ1-6; V: TRBV27; D: -; CDR3: ASSSNLNSPLH
J: TRBJ1-1; V: TRBV18; D: -; CDR3: ASSPAKGGITEAF
J: TRBJ1-1; V: TRBV7-9; D: TRBD1; CDR3: ASSLGNRGWGGTEAF
J: TRBJ2-7; V: TRBV7-8; D: -; CDR3: ASSPGTRVSYEQY
J: TRBJ2-7; V: TRBV6-5; D: -; CDR3: ASSWRVHYEQY
J: TRBJ2-3; V: TRBV10-3; D: TRBD2; CDR3: AISTSGFTDTQY
J: TRBJ2-5; V: TRBV28; D: -; CDR3: ASSLAGAGRPSETQY